These 13 T cell receptor beta chains share one sample of origin, sequenced in a study of control samples from healthy donors and cancer patients. Sequenced by immunoSEQ multiplex PCR; TCRdb stores in-frame clones only, minus some. The table records around 250,000 clones, over 75% of them present only once. The specimen was PBMCs. The receptor set was obtained from a woman aged 55 to 70 with lung cancer.

V gene TRBV3-1 (or the pseudogene TRBV3-2) combines with J gene TRBJ2-7; D unclear. CDR3 length: 11 residues. V was trimmed by 1 base and J by 6 bases, leaving 4 bases between them. Germline V gives CDR1 LGHDT, CDR2 YNNKEL (reference sequence). The chain's CDR3 is CASSQVSEQYF. The DNA of the CDR3 is TGTGCCAGCAGCCAAGTATCCGAGCAGTACTTC.

A few counts support this clone. V usage is TRBV9 and J usage is TRBJ2-3, with unresolved D. The CDR3 has 14 amino acids. V dropped 2 bases and J dropped 1 base, with 8 bases sitting between them. Germline values: CDR1 SGDLS, CDR2 YYNGEE. The CDR3 loop is CASSVIGGTDTQYF. In DNA form, the CDR3 reads TGTGCCAGCAGCGTTATAGGTGGCACAGATACGCAGTATTTT.

This clone was recorded once. The V call is TRBV7-9, the J call TRBJ2-2, with D possibly being TRBD1 (6 bases). CDR3 size: 14 residues. Per the germline V gene, CDR1 is SEHNR and CDR2 is FQNEAQ (reference sequence). The germline V and J ends were trimmed by 5 bases and 3 bases, with 10 bases remaining between them. The DNA of the CDR3 is TGTGCCAGCAGCGGCGACAGGCACACCGGGGAGCTGTTTTTT. This codes for CASSGDRHTGELFF.

Only a few counts were recorded for this clone. The rearrangement links TRBV5-6 to TRBJ1-1, with a tentative D call TRBD1 (5 bases). Looked up from germline, CDR1 is SGHDT and CDR2 is YYEEEE. V was pared by 2 bases and J by 1 base, with 15 bases between. The CDR3 runs to 16 residues. The CDR3 loop reads CASSLGWGTANTEAFF. CDR3 bases: TGTGCCAGCAGCTTAGGCTGGGGGACGGCGAACACTGAAGCTTTCTTT.

In its sample, this clone was seen a few times. This chain uses TRBV28 with TRBJ2-2; weak D call: TRBD2 (5 bases). Trimming removed 8 bases from V and 1 base from J, with 14 bases in between. There are 15 residues in the CDR3. Germline V gene sequence: CDR1 MDHEN, CDR2 SYDVKM. CDR3: CASLARDKNTGELFF. The CDR3 bases are TGTGCCAGCTTAGCGCGAGACAAGAACACCGGGGAGCTGTTTTTT.

The chain is built from TRBV6-1 and TRBJ1-1; possibly TRBD1 for D (5 bases). The CDR3 is made up of 14 amino acids. Trimming removed 2 bases at V and 5 bases at J, with 12 bases between. The germline V gene encodes CDR1 MNHNS and CDR2 SASEGT. CDR3 bases: TGTGCCAGCAGTGAACCGGGGCGATCTACTGAAGCTTTCTTT. It translates to CASSEPGRSTEAFF.

This chain uses TRBV27 with TRBJ2-5; D uncertain. The V gene's germline CDR1 is MNHEY and CDR2 SMNVEV (reference sequence). CDR3 length: 13 amino acids. V lost 6 bases, J lost 5 bases, and 13 bases lay in between. DNA for the CDR3: TGTGCCAGCAGGAAATCCGCGACGGAGACCCAGTACTTC. Protein: CASRKSATETQYF.

As for this clone: This sample includes further DNA sequences coding for the same CDR3. The rearrangement uses TRBV7-9 and TRBJ2-3; possibly TRBD2 for D (5 bases). Germline V gives CDR1 SEHNR, CDR2 FQNEAQ (reference sequence). V lost 5 bases and J lost 2, with 11 bases in between. This CDR3 is 14 amino acids long. CDR3 nucleotides: TGTGCCAGCAGCCCTGGACTTTTCACAGATACGCAGTATTTT. It yields the protein CASSPGLFTDTQYF. Full variable domain (rest looked up from reference TRBV7-9 and TRBJ2-3): DTGVSQNPRHKITKRGQNVTFRCDPISEHNRLYWYRQTLGQGPEFLTYFQNEAQLEKSRLLSDRFSAERPKGSFSTLEIQRTEQGDSAMYLCASSPGLFTDTQYFGPGTRLTVL.

The CDR3 DNA is TGCAGTGCTAGTCTAGCGGGGGGAGATACGCAGTATTTT. This gives the protein CSASLAGGDTQYF. The chain combines TRBV20-1 with TRBJ2-3; 11 bases are a match to TRBD2. CDR1 and CDR2 from the germline V gene are DFQATT and SNEGSKA (reference sequence). Unmatched junction bases numbered 1, after V lost 3 bases and J lost 5 bases. There are 13 residues in the CDR3.

This rearrangement joins TRBV29-1 to TRBJ1-2; D is undetermined. Trimming left V 6 bases short and J 1 base short, with 6 bases between. The CDR3 spans 11 residues. CDR1 and CDR2 from the germline V gene are SQVTM and ANQGSEA. The CDR3 sequence: CSVGYNYGYTF. CDR3 in DNA: TGCAGCGTGGGTTATAACTATGGCTACACCTTC.

The CDR3 loop reads CASSPDRNNEKLFF. The DNA for the CDR3 is TGTGCCAGCTCACCGGACAGGAATAATGAAAAACTGTTTTTT. The chain links TRBV18 to TRBJ1-4, with 7 bases identical to TRBD1. Germline lookup yields CDR1 KGHSH and CDR2 LQKENI. The CDR3 extends over 14 amino acids. V shed 3 bases, J shed 4 bases, and the junction held 2 bases outside the gene matches.

This rearrangement joins TRBV18 to TRBJ2-5; 7 nucleotides match TRBD2. Germline V CDR1 and CDR2: KGHSH, LQKENI. The CDR3 length is 15 residues. J lost 5 bases, V lost 0 bases, and 6 bases had no gene match. The CDR3: CASSPPARGGETQYF. DNA of the CDR3: TGTGCCAGCTCACCACCGGCCCGGGGAGGGGAGACCCAGTACTTC.

The rearrangement uses TRBV3-1 (or the pseudogene TRBV3-2) and TRBJ2-7; a possible D gene is TRBD1 (6 bases). The germline V gene has CDR1 LGHDT and CDR2 YNNKEL (reference sequence). The V end lost 4 bases, the J end lost 0 bases, and 13 bases lay between the germline ends. This CDR3 spans 15 amino acids. The CDR3 coding sequence is TGTGCCAGCAGCCGCACTACAGGGAGCTCCTACGAGCAGTACTTC. Protein product: CASSRTTGSSYEQYF.